Below are 27 T cell receptor beta chains sequenced from a single sample in a study of cytomegalovirus exposure and HLA in healthy donors. PCR primers comprised 60 Vbeta and 13 Jbeta primers. Sequencing was performed with immunoSEQ multiplex PCR; in TCRdb, only in-frame clones are kept and a portion is missing. The table shows 120,000 to 150,000 clones, with 80% occurring only once. Sequenced input: PBMCs. All receptors come from a man aged 25-45 years in good health and CMV-seronegative.

This clone was recorded a few times. The rearrangement uses TRBV5-6 and TRBJ1-1; 8 bases map to TRBD1. The CDR3 totals 16 residues. Germline trimming cut 0 bases from V and 1 base from J; bases unmatched to any gene: 5. Germline V gene data show CDR1 as SGHDT and CDR2 as YYEEEE. The CDR3 here is CASSLAGTGRNTEAFF. As DNA, the CDR3 is TGTGCCAGCAGCTTGGCCGGGACAGGCCGGAACACTGAAGCTTTCTTT.

V and J are TRBV7-6 and TRBJ2-1, with 7 bases aligning to TRBD1. Unmatched junction bases numbered 6, after V lost 0 bases and J lost 4 bases. The CDR3 has 16 amino acids. Germline V gene lookup returns CDR1 SGHVS and CDR2 FNYEAQ. The CDR3 DNA reads as TGTGCCAGCAGCTTAGCAGGGGGCGTCAGGTACAATGAGCAGTTCTTC. Translated: CASSLAGGVRYNEQFF.

This clone was seen just once. The chain uses TRBV29-1 and TRBJ1-4; 8 bases agree with TRBD1. The V gene's germline CDR1 is SQVTM and CDR2 ANQGSEA. With V trimmed by 6 bases and J by 8 bases, 11 bases remained unmatched. The CDR3 totals 14 residues. The CDR3 loop reads CSVIPDREGEKLFF. CDR3 in DNA: TGCAGCGTAATACCGGACAGGGAAGGGGAAAAACTGTTTTTT.

V gene TRBV6-5 combines with J gene TRBJ1-1; 7 positions match TRBD1. CDR1 is MNHEY, CDR2 SVGAGI, per germline. Trimming removed 4 bases from V and 3 bases from J; junction bases left unmatched: 11. The CDR3 consists of 16 residues. CDR3 in DNA: TGTGCCAGCAGTTCGGCAGGGGGACGAGGGTACACTGAAGCTTTCTTT. It specifies CASSSAGGRGYTEAFF.

The J gene is TRBJ1-5, the V gene TRBV28, with 7 bases lining up with TRBD1. Germline loops: CDR1 MDHEN, CDR2 SYDVKM. Trimming removed 3 bases from V and 4 bases from J; junction bases left unmatched: 15. This CDR3 contains 18 residues. The CDR3 nucleotides are TGTGCCAGCAGTTTGGGGCCATCACAGGGGAAGTGGAATCAGCCCCAGCATTTT. This codes for CASSLGPSQGKWNQPQHF.

V is TRBV7-6 and J is TRBJ1-3; weak D call: TRBD1 (6 bases). The V gene's germline CDR1 is SGHVS and CDR2 FNYEAQ. Trimming shortened V by 7 bases and J by 1 base, and 17 bases separated the two germline ends. The CDR3 contains 16 residues. The CDR3 bases are TGTGCCAGCACCGCGGGCCCCAGGGGTTCTGGAAACACCATATATTTT. It yields the protein CASTAGPRGSGNTIYF.

The chain employs TRBV27 and TRBJ2-1; no reliable D call. The germline V gene has CDR1 MNHEY and CDR2 SMNVEV (reference sequence). CDR3 length: 12 amino acids. V was clipped by 5 bases and J by 9 bases, with 11 bases between them. The CDR3 DNA sequence: TGTGCCAGCAGTCCCGTCTTTCCTGAGCAGTTCTTC. The encoded protein is CASSPVFPEQFF.

The rearrangement links TRBV4-1 to TRBJ1-5, with unresolved D. Trimming took 1 base from V and 5 from J, leaving 12 bases between them. The length of the CDR3 is 15 residues. Germline lookup yields CDR1 MGHRA and CDR2 YSYEKL. The DNA for the CDR3 is TGCGCCAGCAGCCAAGTCCCCGGAGGAGATCAGCCCCAGCATTTT. Amino acid sequence: CASSQVPGGDQPQHF.

Only a few counts were recorded for this clone. The rearrangement uses TRBV28 and TRBJ1-2, with a possible D match to TRBD1 (6 bases). Germline CDR1 and CDR2: MDHEN and SYDVKM. The CDR3 loop spans 15 amino acids. Trimming cost V 5 bases and J 4 bases, with 17 bases left between them. The CDR3 sequence: CASSPLRGGAYGYTF. CDR3 nucleotides: TGTGCCAGCAGTCCCTTACGTGGGGGCGCCTATGGCTACACCTTC.

The CDR3: CSVQVHLLQPQHF. The DNA for the CDR3 is TGCAGCGTGCAGGTCCACCTCCTTCAGCCCCAGCATTTT. The rearrangement uses TRBV29-1 and TRBJ1-5; D remains ambiguous. The CDR3 has 13 residues. Germline-derived CDR1 and CDR2 are SQVTM and ANQGSEA. V lost 6 bases and J lost 6, with 15 bases in between.

The gene calls are TRBV5-6 and TRBJ1-5; the D gene is possibly TRBD1 (6 bases). V was pared by 0 bases and J by 9 bases, with 19 bases between. The length of the CDR3 is 16 residues. The germline gives CDR1 SGHDT, CDR2 YYEEEE. The CDR3 region is CASSLGGGHPRGPQHF. CDR3 bases: TGTGCCAGCAGCTTGGGGGGGGGACATCCGAGGGGGCCCCAGCATTTT.

The rearrangement links TRBV19 to TRBJ1-5, with 7 bases aligning to TRBD1. The CDR3 totals 14 residues. The junction had 9 bases not matched to a gene; V was cut back by 7 bases and J by 6 bases. The germline V gene encodes CDR1 LNHDA and CDR2 SQIVND (reference sequence). CDR3 sequence reads: CASTPRGGGQPQHF. The CDR3 DNA reads as TGTGCCAGTACCCCCCGAGGGGGCGGTCAGCCCCAGCATTTT. Supplemented by reference TRBV19 and TRBJ1-5, the full variable domain reads DGGITQSPKYLFRKEGQNVTLSCEQNLNHDAMYWYRQDPGQGLRLIYYSQIVNDFQKGDIAEGYSVSREKKESFPLTVTSAQKNPTAFYLCASTPRGGGQPQHFGDGTRLSIL.

The V and J genes are TRBV27 and TRBJ2-3, with no clear D. Trimming took off 2 bases at V and 2 bases at J, with 20 bases between the two ends. The CDR3 consists of 18 residues. The germline gives CDR1 MNHEY, CDR2 SMNVEV (reference sequence). The CDR3, as DNA: TGTGCCAGCAGTTTAATGGGTGCGGCATTAGAATCCACAGATACGCAGTATTTT. Translating it yields CASSLMGAALESTDTQYF.

This chain joins TRBV19 and TRBJ1-2; 8 nucleotides agree with TRBD1. Germline V gene data show CDR1 as LNHDA and CDR2 as SQIVND (reference sequence). V shed 3 bases, J shed 5 bases, and the junction held 8 bases outside the gene matches. CDR3 length equals 15 residues. The CDR3 loop is CASSMGVDRGYGYTF. CDR3 DNA sequence: TGTGCCAGTAGTATGGGGGTAGACAGGGGATATGGCTACACCTTC.

V usage is TRBV11-1 and J usage is TRBJ2-7; the match to TRBD1 covers 9 bases. CDR1 is SGHAT, CDR2 FQDESV, per germline (reference sequence). Germline trimming cut 5 bases from V and 7 bases from J; bases unmatched to any gene: 9. The CDR3 covers 14 residues. CDR3 amino acids: CASSPRQGVVEQYF. The CDR3, as DNA: TGTGCCAGCAGCCCTCGACAGGGGGTTGTGGAGCAGTACTTC. Full variable domain (missing parts from reference TRBV11-1 and TRBJ2-7): EAEVAQSPRYKITEKSQAVAFWCDPISGHATLYWYRQILGQGPELLVQFQDESVVDDSQLPKDRFSAERLKGVDSTLKIQPAELGDSAMYLCASSPRQGVVEQYFGPGTRLTVT.

The V gene is TRBV28, the J gene TRBJ1-5, with D tentatively TRBD1 (5 bases). The CDR3 covers 15 residues. The ends were cut back, 5 bases at V and 5 bases at J, with 16 bases in the middle. Per the germline V gene, CDR1 is MDHEN and CDR2 is SYDVKM. In nucleotides, the CDR3 is TGTGCCAGCAGTGGACGCAGGGCGAACCATCAGCCCCAGCATTTT. Amino acids: CASSGRRANHQPQHF.

This chain links TRBV19 with TRBJ2-1; TRBD2 matches 9 bases. CDR1 is LNHDA, CDR2 SQIVND, per germline (reference sequence). The CDR3 sequence is 20 residues long. Trimming took 3 bases from V and 10 from J; bases not matched to a gene: 25. In DNA form, the CDR3 reads TGTGCCAGTAGTATCGGGTACGTCTCCAGCGGGGGGTCCTATAAGCCGGAGCAGTTCTTC. Protein: CASSIGYVSSGGSYKPEQFF.

The J gene is TRBJ2-1, the V gene TRBV15, with D unclear. The CDR3 extends over 13 amino acids. Germline V gene data show CDR1 as LNHNV and CDR2 as YYDKDF (reference sequence). With 0 bases removed from V and 3 bases from J, the gap between germline ends came to 3 bases. CDR3 protein: CATSRDNYNEQFF. The CDR3 bases are TGTGCCACCAGCAGAGATAACTACAATGAGCAGTTCTTC.

The V call is TRBV5-6, the J call TRBJ1-1, with D possibly being TRBD1 (6 bases). Germline-derived CDR1 and CDR2 are SGHDT and YYEEEE. The germline V and J ends were trimmed by 4 bases and 5 bases, with 18 bases remaining between them. This CDR3 comprises 15 residues. The CDR3 sequence is CASSLGFGGGTEAFF. CDR3 coding DNA: TGTGCCAGCAGCCTCGGGTTTGGGGGCGGGACTGAAGCTTTCTTT.

The chain is built from TRBV5-1 and TRBJ1-2; D is uncertain. Per the germline V gene, CDR1 is SGHRS and CDR2 is YFSETQ. V lost 2 bases and J 7 bases, leaving 15 bases between the germline ends. This CDR3 region has 14 residues. The chain's CDR3 is CASSFVDGESGYTF. CDR3 coding DNA: TGCGCCAGCAGCTTCGTGGACGGGGAGAGTGGCTACACCTTC.

This rearrangement joins TRBV5-6 to TRBJ2-5; TRBD2 aligns across 7 bases. V dropped 4 bases and J dropped 10; count of bases not matched to a gene: 13. Per germline, CDR1 SGHDT and CDR2 YYEEEE. The CDR3 totals 14 residues. CDR3 in DNA: TGTGCCAGCAGCATGGGGGGGGGTTGGGAGGACCAGTACTTC. Its translation: CASSMGGGWEDQYF.

The genes are TRBV28 and TRBJ2-7, with a tentative D call TRBD1 (5 bases). Trimming took 6 bases from V and 0 from J, leaving 12 bases between them. CDR3 length: 14 amino acids. Germline values: CDR1 MDHEN, CDR2 SYDVKM. In DNA form, the CDR3 reads TGTGCCAGCAGGTTAGGTGGGGCCTCCTACGAGCAGTACTTC. Translating it yields CASRLGGASYEQYF.

V is TRBV7-2 and J is TRBJ2-1; D ambiguous. Germline V gene sequence: CDR1 SGHTA, CDR2 FQGNSA. The CDR3 length is 14 residues. Trimming shortened V by 6 bases and J by 0 bases, and 9 bases separated the two germline ends. CDR3 sequence: CASSLRGSYNEQFF. CDR3 DNA: TGTGCCAGCAGTTTGAGAGGCTCCTACAATGAGCAGTTCTTC.

V usage is TRBV18 and J usage is TRBJ2-3; 9 bases match TRBD1. J gave up 5 bases and V 0 bases, and 3 bases lay outside the gene matches. This CDR3 is built from 15 residues. The germline CDR1 and CDR2 sequences are KGHSH and LQKENI. The CDR3 region is CASSPPGTGIDTQYF. Here the CDR3 DNA reads TGTGCCAGCTCACCACCGGGGACAGGGATAGATACGCAGTATTTT.

The chain couples TRBV19 to TRBJ2-1; 15 nucleotides match TRBD2. Germline CDR1 LNHDA, CDR2 SQIVND (reference sequence). The CDR3 sequence is 17 residues long. Germline trimming cut 5 bases from V and 4 bases from J; bases unmatched to any gene: 6. CDR3 loop: CASSQGLAGGLYNEQFF. CDR3 nucleotides: TGTGCCAGTAGTCAAGGACTAGCGGGAGGGCTATACAATGAGCAGTTCTTC.

The rearrangement uses TRBV28 and TRBJ2-7, with 11 positions matching TRBD2. CDR3 length: 16 amino acids. The trim removed 3 bases at V and 0 bases at J, leaving 4 bases unmatched. CDR1 and CDR2 from the germline V gene are MDHEN and SYDVKM. The CDR3 spells CASSFTTSGASYEQYF. CDR3 sequence (DNA): TGTGCCAGCAGTTTCACGACTAGCGGGGCCTCCTACGAGCAGTACTTC.

This clone was seen once. V is TRBV6-1 and J is TRBJ2-2, with 9 bases matching TRBD1. The CDR3 contains 16 residues. The junction had 6 bases not matched to a gene; V was cut back by 3 bases and J by 4 bases. The germline V gene has CDR1 MNHNS and CDR2 SASEGT. This CDR3 is CASSDPGQGFTGELFF. The CDR3 nucleotides read TGTGCCAGCAGTGACCCGGGACAGGGATTCACCGGGGAGCTGTTTTTT.